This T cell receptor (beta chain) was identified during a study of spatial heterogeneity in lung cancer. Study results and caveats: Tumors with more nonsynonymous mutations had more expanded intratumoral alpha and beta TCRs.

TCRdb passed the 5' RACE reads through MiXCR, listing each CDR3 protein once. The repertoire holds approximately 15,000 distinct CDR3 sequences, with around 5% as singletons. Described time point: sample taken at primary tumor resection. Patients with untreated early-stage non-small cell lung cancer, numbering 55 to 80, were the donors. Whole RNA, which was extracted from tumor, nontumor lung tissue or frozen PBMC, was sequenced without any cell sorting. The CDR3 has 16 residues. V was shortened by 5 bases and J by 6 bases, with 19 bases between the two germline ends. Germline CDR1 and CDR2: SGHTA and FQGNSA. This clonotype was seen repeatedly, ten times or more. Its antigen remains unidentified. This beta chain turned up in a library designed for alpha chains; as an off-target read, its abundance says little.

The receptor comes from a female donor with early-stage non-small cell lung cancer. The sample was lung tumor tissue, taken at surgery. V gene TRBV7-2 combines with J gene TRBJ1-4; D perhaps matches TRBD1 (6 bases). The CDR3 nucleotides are TGTGCCAGCAGCCACACTAGGGGGGGGCGCGATGAAAAACTGTTTTTT. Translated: CASSHTRGGRDEKLFF.